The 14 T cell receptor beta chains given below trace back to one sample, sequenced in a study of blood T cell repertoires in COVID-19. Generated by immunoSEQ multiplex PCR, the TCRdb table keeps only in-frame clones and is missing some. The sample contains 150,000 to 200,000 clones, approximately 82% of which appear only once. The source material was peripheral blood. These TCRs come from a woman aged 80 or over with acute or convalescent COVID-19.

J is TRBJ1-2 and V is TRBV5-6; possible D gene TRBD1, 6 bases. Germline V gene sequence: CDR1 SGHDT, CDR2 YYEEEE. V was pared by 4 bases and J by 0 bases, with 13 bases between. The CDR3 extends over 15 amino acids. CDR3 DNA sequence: TGTGCCAGCAGCGAGACAGGAGAAGCTAACTATGGCTACACCTTC. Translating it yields CASSETGEANYGYTF. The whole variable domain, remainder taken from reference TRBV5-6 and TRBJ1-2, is DAGVTQSPTHLIKTRGQQVTLRCSPKSGHDTVSWYQQALGQGPQFIFQYYEEEERQRGNFPDRFSGHQFPNYSSELNVNALLLGDSALYLCASSETGEANYGYTFGSGTRLTVV.

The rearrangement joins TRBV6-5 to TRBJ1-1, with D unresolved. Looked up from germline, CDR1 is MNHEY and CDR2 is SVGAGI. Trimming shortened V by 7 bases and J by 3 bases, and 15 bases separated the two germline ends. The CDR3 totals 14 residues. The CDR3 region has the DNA TGTGCCAGCACCCTACAGTTGGGTTACACTGAAGCTTTCTTT. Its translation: CASTLQLGYTEAFF.

DNA of the CDR3: TGTGCCAGTAGTATTCTAGCGGGAGCGGCAAAAAACATTCAGTACTTC. Protein product: CASSILAGAAKNIQYF. The V gene is TRBV19, the J gene TRBJ2-4, with 10 bases matching TRBD2. The germline CDR1 and CDR2 sequences are LNHDA and SQIVND (reference sequence). CDR3 length: 16 residues. J lost 4 bases, V lost 3 bases, and 6 bases had no gene match. The full variable domain, its missing parts supplied by reference TRBV19 and TRBJ2-4, is DGGITQSPKYLFRKEGQNVTLSCEQNLNHDAMYWYRQDPGQGLRLIYYSQIVNDFQKGDIAEGYSVSREKKESFPLTVTSAQKNPTAFYLCASSILAGAAKNIQYFGAGTRLSVL.

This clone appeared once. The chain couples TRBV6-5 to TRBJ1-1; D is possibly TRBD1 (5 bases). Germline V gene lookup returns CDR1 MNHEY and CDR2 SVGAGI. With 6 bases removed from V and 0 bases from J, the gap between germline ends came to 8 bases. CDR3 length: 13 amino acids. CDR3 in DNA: TGTGCCAGCAGAACAGGAATGAACACTGAAGCTTTCTTT. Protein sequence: CASRTGMNTEAFF.

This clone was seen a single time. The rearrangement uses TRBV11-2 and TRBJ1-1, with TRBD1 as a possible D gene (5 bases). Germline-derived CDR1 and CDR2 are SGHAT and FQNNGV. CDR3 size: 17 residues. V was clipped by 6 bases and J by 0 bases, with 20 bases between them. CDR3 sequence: CASRRTYRSRMNTEAFF. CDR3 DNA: TGTGCCAGCAGGCGAACCTACAGGAGCCGCATGAACACTGAAGCTTTCTTT.

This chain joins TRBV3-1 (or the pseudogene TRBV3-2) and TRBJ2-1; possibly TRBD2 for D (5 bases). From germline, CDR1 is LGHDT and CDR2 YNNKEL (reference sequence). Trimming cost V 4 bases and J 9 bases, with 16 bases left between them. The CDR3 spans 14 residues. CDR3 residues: CASSPIRTPGEQFF. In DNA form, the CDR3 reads TGTGCCAGCAGCCCCATCCGGACTCCTGGTGAGCAGTTCTTC.

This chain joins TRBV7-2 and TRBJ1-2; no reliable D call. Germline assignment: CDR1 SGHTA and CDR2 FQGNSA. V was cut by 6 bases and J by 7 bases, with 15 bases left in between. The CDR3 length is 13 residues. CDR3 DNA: TGTGCCAGCAGTTTCCCAGGCGCAGGTGGCTACACCTTC. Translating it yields CASSFPGAGGYTF.

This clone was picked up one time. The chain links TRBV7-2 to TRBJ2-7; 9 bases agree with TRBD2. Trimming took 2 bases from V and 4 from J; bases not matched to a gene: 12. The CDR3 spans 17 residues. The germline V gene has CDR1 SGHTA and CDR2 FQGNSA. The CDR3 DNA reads TGTGCCAGCAGCTTACGGGACTCAGCGGGAGGCCGGTACGAGCAGTACTTC. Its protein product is CASSLRDSAGGRYEQYF.

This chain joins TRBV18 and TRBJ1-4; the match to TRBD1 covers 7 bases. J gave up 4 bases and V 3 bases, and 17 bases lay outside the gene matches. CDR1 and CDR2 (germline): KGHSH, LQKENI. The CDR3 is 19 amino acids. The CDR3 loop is CASSPPSEQGRVGNEKLFF. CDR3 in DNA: TGTGCCAGCTCACCGCCTTCGGAACAGGGGAGAGTGGGTAATGAAAAACTGTTTTTT.

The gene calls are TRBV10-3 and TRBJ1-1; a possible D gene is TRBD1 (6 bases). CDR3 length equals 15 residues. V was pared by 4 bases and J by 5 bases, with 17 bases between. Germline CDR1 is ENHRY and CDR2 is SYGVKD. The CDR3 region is CAISVQSEGETEAFF. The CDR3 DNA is TGTGCCATCAGTGTACAGTCCGAGGGGGAAACTGAAGCTTTCTTT.

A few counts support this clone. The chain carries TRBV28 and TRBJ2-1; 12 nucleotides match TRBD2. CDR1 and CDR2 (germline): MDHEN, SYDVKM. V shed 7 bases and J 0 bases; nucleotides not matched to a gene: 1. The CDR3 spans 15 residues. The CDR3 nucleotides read TGTGCCAGCATGACTAGCGGGAGCTCCTACAATGAGCAGTTCTTC. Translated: CASMTSGSSYNEQFF.

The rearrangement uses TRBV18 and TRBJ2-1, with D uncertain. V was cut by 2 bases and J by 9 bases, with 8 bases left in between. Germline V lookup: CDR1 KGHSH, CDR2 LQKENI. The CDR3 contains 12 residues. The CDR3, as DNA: TGTGCCAGCTCACCAGATTCGGGTGAGCAGTTCTTC. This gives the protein CASSPDSGEQFF.

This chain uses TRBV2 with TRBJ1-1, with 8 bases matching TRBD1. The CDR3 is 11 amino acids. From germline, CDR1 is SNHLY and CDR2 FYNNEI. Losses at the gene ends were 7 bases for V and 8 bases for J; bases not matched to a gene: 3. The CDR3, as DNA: TGTGCCAGCACCAGACAGGGGGAAGCTTTCTTT. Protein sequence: CASTRQGEAFF. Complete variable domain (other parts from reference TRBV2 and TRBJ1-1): EPEVTQTPSHQVTQMGQEVILRCVPISNHLYFYWYRQILGQKVEFLVSFYNNEISEKSEIFDDQFSVERPDGSNFTLKIRSTKLEDSAMYFCASTRQGEAFFGQGTRLTVV.

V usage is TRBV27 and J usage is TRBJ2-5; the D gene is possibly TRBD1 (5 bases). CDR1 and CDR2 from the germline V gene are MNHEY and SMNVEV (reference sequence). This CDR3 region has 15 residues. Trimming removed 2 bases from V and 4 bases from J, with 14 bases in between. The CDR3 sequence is CASSLGQGKGETQYF. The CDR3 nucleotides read TGTGCCAGCAGTTTAGGGCAGGGAAAGGGAGAGACCCAGTACTTC.